This is a list of T cell receptor beta chains from one sample in a study of shared clonotypes between healthy human individuals. Measured with immunoSEQ multiplex PCR; TCRdb has only the in-frame clones, and not every one. The data hold some 630,000 clones, with 90% to 97% observed a single time. The material sequenced was naive CD8+ T cells sorted from blood. Receptors originate from a woman in her twenties or thirties in good health. The CDR3 runs from the conserved cysteine through the conserved F or W. The D gene is left open where the match is weak. Size is stated for part of the rows, as once, few or many counts, or as a class when the clone is expanded.

V: TRBV5-1; J: TRBJ2-7; size: NA; D: TRBD1; CDR3: CASSSRDRGVPLASEQYF; DNA: TGCGCCAGCAGCTCCCGGGACAGGGGAGTTCCCCTCGCGTCCGAGCAGTACTTC
V: TRBV28; J: TRBJ2-3; size: NA; D: TRBD2; CDR3: CASSTRKPLAGENLGGTDTQYF; DNA: TGTGCCAGCAGTACCCGAAAGCCGCTAGCGGGAGAAAATCTAGGCGGCACAGATACGCAGTATTTT
V: TRBV28; J: TRBJ1-1; size: NA; D: TRBD1; CDR3: CASSFRGGYTEAFF; DNA: TGTGCCAGCAGCTTCAGGGGGGGATACACTGAAGCTTTCTTT
V: TRBV10-3; J: TRBJ2-5; size: NA; D: TRBD2; CDR3: CAISEPRLAGRGETQYF; DNA: TGTGCCATCAGTGAGCCGAGACTAGCGGGAAGGGGAGAGACCCAGTACTTC
V: TRBV13; J: TRBJ1-1; size: NA; D: NA; CDR3: CASSPLTGAEAFF; DNA: TGTGCCAGCAGTCCACTGACGGGGGCTGAAGCTTTCTTT
V: TRBV5-6; J: TRBJ2-1; size: NA; D: NA; CDR3: CASKLAAGAYNEQFF; DNA: TGTGCCAGCAAATTAGCGGCTGGGGCCTACAATGAGCAGTTCTTC
V: TRBV9; J: TRBJ2-7; size: NA; D: TRBD2; CDR3: CASSAASSGNYEQYF; DNA: TGTGCCAGCAGCGCAGCATCCAGCGGGAACTACGAGCAGTACTTC
V: TRBV10-2; J: TRBJ2-5; size: NA; D: NA; CDR3: CASSDNRGGKTQYF; DNA: TGCGCCAGCAGTGACAATAGGGGAGGAAAGACCCAGTACTTC
V: TRBV15; J: TRBJ2-1; size: once; D: NA; CDR3: CATSRDPNEQFF; DNA: TGTGCCACCAGCAGAGACCCCAATGAGCAGTTCTTC
V: TRBV7-2; J: TRBJ1-3; size: NA; D: NA; CDR3: CASSPRGAGNTIYF; DNA: TGTGCCAGCAGCCCACGGGGGGCAGGTAACACCATATATTTT
V: TRBV6-6; J: TRBJ2-3; size: NA; D: NA; CDR3: CASENWETDTQYF; DNA: TGTGCCAGCGAGAATTGGGAGACAGATACGCAGTATTTT
V: TRBV4-1; J: TRBJ2-5; size: NA; D: NA; CDR3: CASSRDLEETQYF; DNA: TGCGCCAGCAGCCGGGACTTAGAAGAGACCCAGTACTTC
V: TRBV28; J: TRBJ2-5; size: NA; D: NA; CDR3: CASSPLLDSPMKTQYF; DNA: TGTGCCAGCAGTCCTCTGCTAGACAGCCCAATGAAGACCCAGTACTTC
V: TRBV7-8; J: TRBJ2-2; size: NA; D: NA; CDR3: CASRPGSGELFF; DNA: TGTGCCAGCCGTCCGGGATCCGGGGAGCTGTTTTTT
V: TRBV13; J: TRBJ1-1; size: NA; D: NA; CDR3: CASSLGEVGTEAFF; DNA: TGTGCCAGCAGCTTAGGGGAGGTGGGCACTGAAGCTTTCTTT
V: TRBV6-5; J: TRBJ2-2; size: NA; D: TRBD2; CDR3: CASSYGLAAYTGELFF; DNA: TGTGCCAGCAGTTACGGACTAGCGGCCTACACCGGGGAGCTGTTTTTT
V: TRBV9; J: TRBJ2-2; size: NA; D: TRBD2; CDR3: CASSATSWNTGELFF; DNA: TGTGCCAGCAGCGCGACTAGCTGGAACACCGGGGAGCTGTTTTTT
V: TRBV19; J: TRBJ2-1; size: NA; D: NA; CDR3: CATQPGEWTYNEQFF; DNA: TGTGCCACCCAACCGGGGGAGTGGACCTACAATGAGCAGTTCTTC
V: TRBV10-1; J: TRBJ2-1; size: NA; D: NA; CDR3: CASSDGYRVDEQFF; DNA: TGCGCCAGCAGTGATGGGTATAGGGTGGATGAGCAGTTCTTC
V: TRBV5-4; J: TRBJ2-3; size: NA; D: TRBD2; CDR3: CASSWSGTIAAQYF; DNA: TGTGCCAGCAGTTGGAGCGGGACTATAGCCGCGCAGTATTTT
V: TRBV27; J: TRBJ2-1; size: NA; D: TRBD2; CDR3: CASSLILAGGWNEQFF; DNA: TGTGCCAGCAGTCTAATATTAGCGGGAGGTTGGAATGAGCAGTTCTTC
V: TRBV19; J: TRBJ2-7; size: NA; D: TRBD2; CDR3: CASSLHGLAENYEQYF; DNA: TGTGCCAGTAGCCTTCATGGACTAGCGGAGAACTACGAGCAGTACTTC
V: TRBV28; J: TRBJ2-1; size: NA; D: NA; CDR3: CASSPPPGAKWPYNEQFF; DNA: TGTGCCAGCAGTCCACCCCCGGGAGCAAAATGGCCCTACAATGAGCAGTTCTTC
V: TRBV5-1; J: TRBJ2-3; size: NA; D: TRBD1; CDR3: CASSSTGADTQYF; DNA: TGCGCCAGCAGCTCCACAGGGGCAGATACGCAGTATTTT
V: TRBV13; J: TRBJ2-7; size: NA; D: TRBD2; CDR3: CASSWEREGIYEQYF; DNA: TGTGCCAGCAGCTGGGAGCGGGAGGGGATCTACGAGCAGTACTTC
V: TRBV7-9; J: TRBJ1-2; size: NA; D: NA; CDR3: CASSSGRIGGYTF; DNA: TGTGCCAGCAGCTCGGGCCGTATAGGCGGCTACACCTTC